This TCR beta chain was profiled in a study of cytomegalovirus exposure and HLA in healthy donors (TCRdb year 2017). At the level of the whole study: The 666 repertoires of the first cohort and the roughly 110 validation repertoires were produced on the same platform, according to a later analysis. The study combined high-throughput TCR immunosequencing, statistical association of individual TCRs with disease status, and machine learning to predict cytomegalovirus infection status. A separate validation cohort of 90 to 150 different subjects was used in addition to the roughly 670-subject first cohort. The study was designed to test whether signatures of past pathogen exposure could be identified by cataloging public T cell receptors. What the study reported, not specific to this receptor: Most TCR sequences were seen in very few donors, while some public TCRs were found in many individuals. Subsequent analysis determined that TCRs grouped into clusters in the first cohort also showed a tendency toward co-occurrence across the 130 or so validation repertoires, and 85% to 95% of cluster scores exceeded 0. The study listed around 160 TCR beta chains as associated with cytomegalovirus. It was suggested by the authors that the approach could potentially be generalized to other disease states and immunological phenotypes. In both the original and validation cohorts, the classifier was reported to diagnose cytomegalovirus status with high specificity and sensitivity. All 120 or so repertoires were used to score co-occurrence in the validation cohort in a later analysis, because that analysis had no HLA typing for the cohort. In vitro tests confirmed that a few of the cytomegalovirus-associated TCR beta chains recognize cytomegalovirus antigens.

Donors formed part of the validation cohort, which comprised 95 to 150 subjects and was distinct from the first cohort of fewer than 750 subjects. Per the germline V gene, WSHSY is the CDR1 and SAAADI is the CDR2. The germline ends are 3 bases apart after V is trimmed by 3 bases and J by 1 base. Inclusive of the bounding cysteine and phenylalanine, the CDR3 is 13 residues long. Just the 39-base CDR3 DNA is kept, in frame starting at base 1. Library construction relied on the immunoSEQ multiplex PCR assay. The source study handled its data this way. To diagnose cytomegalovirus status from the catalog of TCR beta chain sequences, a statistical classification framework was built. What TCRdb holds here is the immuneACCESS table cut down to in-frame rearrangements. Part of the clones is not present; checked against another copy, under half of the missing clones reflect an unresolved V gene, and the others are unexplained. The DNA was the basis for D and trimming; V, J and clone size are from that table. The sample table shows over 150,000 clones, and 96% are seen once. The ten biggest clones cover around 0.9% of the sample.

Remarks on this clone: What antigen it recognizes has not been identified. Base qualities were left out, and no much larger clone turns up one base away. This same CDR3 is encoded by further DNA sequences in the sample.

The chain links TRBV10-2 with TRBJ2-2, with no reliable assignment of the D segment. What was sequenced was PBMCs. The sequence came from a woman younger than 30 in good health and CMV-seronegative. The CDR3 protein sequence reads: CASSDRNTGELFF. The DNA is TGCGCCAGCAGTGATCGGAACACCGGGGAGCTGTTTTTT.